This TCR beta chain was captured in a study of response to subunit inactivated influenza vaccine. General study results and limits: Every seasonal influenza vaccination brings in few new T cells, the authors suggested.

This clonotype has more than one count but fewer than ten. The antigen is not known. TCRdb reanalysed the RT-PCR reads using MiXCR and keeps one entry per CDR3 protein. In the table there are over 450,000 distinct CDR3 sequences, 10% to 15% of which are singletons. The origin of this receptor is a man aged 50 to 60 who received an inactivated influenza vaccine. Here the sequenced sample was PBMCs from blood, taken more than 35 days after vaccination.

The DNA for the CDR3 is TGCGCCAGCAGCTTGTCTAACAGGCGAGAGACCCAGTACTTC. This encodes CASSLSNRRETQYF. The chain couples TRBV5-1 to TRBJ2-5, with a weak D call TRBD1 (5 bases). CDR1 is SGHRS and CDR2 is YFSETQ in the germline V gene. There are 14 residues in the CDR3. V was shortened by 1 base and J by 4 bases, with 11 bases between the two germline ends. Complete variable domain (other parts from reference TRBV5-1 and TRBJ2-5): KAGVTQTPRYLIKTRGQQVTLSCSPISGHRSVSWYQQTPGQGLQFLFEYFSETQRNKGNFPGRFSGRQFSNSRSEMNVSTLELGDSALYLCASSLSNRRETQYFGPGTRLLVL.